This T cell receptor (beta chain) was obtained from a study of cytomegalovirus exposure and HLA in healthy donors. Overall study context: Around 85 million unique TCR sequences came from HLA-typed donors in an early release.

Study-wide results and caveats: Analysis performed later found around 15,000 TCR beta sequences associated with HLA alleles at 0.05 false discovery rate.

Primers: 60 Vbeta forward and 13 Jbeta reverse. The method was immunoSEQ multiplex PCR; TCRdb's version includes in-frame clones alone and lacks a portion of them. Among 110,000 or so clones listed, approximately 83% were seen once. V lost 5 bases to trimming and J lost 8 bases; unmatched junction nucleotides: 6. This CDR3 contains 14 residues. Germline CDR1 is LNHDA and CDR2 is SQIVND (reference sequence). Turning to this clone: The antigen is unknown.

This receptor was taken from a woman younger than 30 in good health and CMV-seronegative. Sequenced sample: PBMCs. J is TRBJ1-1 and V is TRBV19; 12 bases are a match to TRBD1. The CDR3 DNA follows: TGTGCCAGTAGTCTCCCGGGACAGGGGGCGGAAGCTTTCTTT. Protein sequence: CASSLPGQGAEAFF.